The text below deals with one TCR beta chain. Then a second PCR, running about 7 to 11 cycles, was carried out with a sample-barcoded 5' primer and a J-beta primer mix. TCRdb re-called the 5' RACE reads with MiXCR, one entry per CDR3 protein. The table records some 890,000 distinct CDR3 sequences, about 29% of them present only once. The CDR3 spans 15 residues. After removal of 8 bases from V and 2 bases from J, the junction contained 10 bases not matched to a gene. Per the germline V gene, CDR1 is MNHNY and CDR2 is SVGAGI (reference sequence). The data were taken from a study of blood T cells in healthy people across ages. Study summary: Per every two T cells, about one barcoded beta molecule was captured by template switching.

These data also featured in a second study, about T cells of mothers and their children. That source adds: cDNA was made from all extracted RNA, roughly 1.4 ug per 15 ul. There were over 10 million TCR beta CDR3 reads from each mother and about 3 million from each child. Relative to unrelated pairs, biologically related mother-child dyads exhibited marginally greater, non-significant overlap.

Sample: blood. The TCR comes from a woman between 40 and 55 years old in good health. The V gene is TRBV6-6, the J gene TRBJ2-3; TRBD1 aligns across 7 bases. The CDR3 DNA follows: TGTGCCAGCGGCAAGCTGGGACAGTCCACAGATACGCAGTATTTT. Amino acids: CASGKLGQSTDTQYF.